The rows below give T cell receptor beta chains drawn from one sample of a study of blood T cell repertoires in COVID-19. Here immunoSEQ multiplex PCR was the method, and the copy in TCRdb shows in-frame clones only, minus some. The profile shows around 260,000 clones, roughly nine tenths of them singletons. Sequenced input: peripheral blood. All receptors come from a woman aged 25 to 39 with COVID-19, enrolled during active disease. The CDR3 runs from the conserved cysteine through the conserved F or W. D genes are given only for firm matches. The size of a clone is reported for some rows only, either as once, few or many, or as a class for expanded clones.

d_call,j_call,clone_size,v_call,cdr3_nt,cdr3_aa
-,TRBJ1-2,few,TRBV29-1,TGCAGCGTTGGAACCCTAGATGGGGGCTTGGGCTACACCTTC,CSVGTLDGGLGYTF
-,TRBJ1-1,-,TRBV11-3,TGTGCCAGCAGCTTAGACGGGAACACTGAAGCTTTCTTT,CASSLDGNTEAFF
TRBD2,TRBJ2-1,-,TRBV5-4,TGTGCCAGCAGCTTGGCCTCGGGGGGGCGCTCCTACAATGAGCAGTTCTTC,CASSLASGGRSYNEQFF
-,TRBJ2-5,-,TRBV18,TGTGCCAGCTCACCTTCGGAGACCCAGTACTTC,CASSPSETQYF
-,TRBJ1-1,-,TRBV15,TGTGCCACCAGCAGACAGGGGATGTTCTTT,CATSRQGMFF
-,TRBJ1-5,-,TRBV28,TGTGCCAGCAGTCAAGCCGACAGGTCAGGCAATCAGCCCCAGCATTTT,CASSQADRSGNQPQHF
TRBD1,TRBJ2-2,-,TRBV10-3,TGTGCCATCAGGAGACAGGGATCGAACACCGGGGAGCTGTTTTTT,CAIRRQGSNTGELFF
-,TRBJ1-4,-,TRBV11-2,TGTGCCAGCAGCTTAGGGGCGTGGGGCGGTGAAAAACTGTTTTTT,CASSLGAWGGEKLFF
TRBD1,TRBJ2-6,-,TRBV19,TGTGCCAGTAGTCCCCGACAGGGATGGGCCAACGTCCTGACTTTC,CASSPRQGWANVLTF
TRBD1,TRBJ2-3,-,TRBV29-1,TGCAGCGTTCTCGACAGGGGGATGACAGATACGCAGTATTTT,CSVLDRGMTDTQYF
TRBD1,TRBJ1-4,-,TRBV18,TGTGCCAGCTCACCACCGGACAGGGCACCCGAAAAACTGTTTTTT,CASSPPDRAPEKLFF
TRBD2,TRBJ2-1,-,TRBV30,TGTGCCTGGAGCTTGACGGGAGGGCCCTCTGAGCAGTTCTTC,CAWSLTGGPSEQFF
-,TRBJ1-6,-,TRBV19,TGTGCCAGTAGTACGACGGGTGGTTCCTATAATTCACCCCTCCACTTT,CASSTTGGSYNSPLHF
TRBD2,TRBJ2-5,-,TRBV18,TGTGCCAGCTCACGCGGACTAGCGGGAGGAGAGACCCAGTACTTC,CASSRGLAGGETQYF
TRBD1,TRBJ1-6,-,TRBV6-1,TGTGCCAGCAGTGAAGCTAGGGGACAGGCGATGCGACCCCTCCACTTT,CASSEARGQAMRPLHF
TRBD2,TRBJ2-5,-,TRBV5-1,TGCGCCAGCAGCTTGGATACTAGCGGGAGAGGGGAGACCCAGTACTTC,CASSLDTSGRGETQYF
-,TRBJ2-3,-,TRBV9,TGTGCCGGGGCAGGGAGGCCCACAGATACGCAGTATTTT,CAGAGRPTDTQYF
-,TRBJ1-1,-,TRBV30,TGTGCCTGGAGTTTGGGAGGGGAGGGTACTGAAGCTTTCTTT,CAWSLGGEGTEAFF
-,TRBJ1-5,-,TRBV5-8,TGTGCCAGCAGCTCCAGGGTTAGCAATCAGCCCCAGCATTTT,CASSSRVSNQPQHF
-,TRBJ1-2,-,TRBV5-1,TGCGCCAGCAGCTTGACAGGGAGTGGCTACACCTTC,CASSLTGSGYTF
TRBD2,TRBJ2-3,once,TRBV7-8,TGTGCCAGCACCCTTGCTAGCGGGAGAACAGATACGCAGTATTTT,CASTLASGRTDTQYF